Sequencing of this T cell receptor beta chain was carried out in a study of beta chain features in type 1 diabetes. On the study more broadly: All samples combined gave 107,917,701 sorted cells for examination. Study findings and constraints: Type 1 diabetes patients had TCRB CDR3s that were shorter (moderately but significantly so) in all four CD4+ subsets.

On this clone itself: Its antigen remains unknown.

Every bit of the isolated RNA underwent reverse transcription, so sequencing read expressed TCRB transcripts. The average output of naive, central memory and regulatory T cell samples was several million reads. Assay: immunoSEQ multiplex PCR; the TCRdb copy retains only in-frame clones and omits some. The table shows about 150,000 clones, with around a tenth occurring only once. Trimming stripped 3 bases from V and 7 bases from J, with 15 bases between. CDR3 length equals 13 residues. CDR1 is GTSNPN and CDR2 is SVGIG in the germline V gene (reference sequence). Using CD45RO/CCR7/CD25/CD127/CD95/CD27, CD4+ naive, central memory, regulatory and stem cell-like memory cells were sorted.

The TCR sequence derives from a man aged 18-30 years in good health. This sequence joins TRBV30 and TRBJ2-5; D is possibly TRBD1 (5 bases). Sequencing used central memory CD4+ T cells from blood. The CDR3 nucleotides are TGTGCCTGGAGGACTCCCAGCCAGGGGACCCAGTACTTC. This translates into CAWRTPSQGTQYF. Combining the CDR3 with reference TRBV30 and TRBJ2-5 gives the whole variable domain SQTIHQWPATLVQPVGSPLSLECTVEGTSNPNLYWYRQAAGRGLQLLFYSVGIGQISSEVPQNLSASRPQDRQFILSSKKLLLSDSGFYLCAWRTPSQGTQYFGPGTRLLVL.